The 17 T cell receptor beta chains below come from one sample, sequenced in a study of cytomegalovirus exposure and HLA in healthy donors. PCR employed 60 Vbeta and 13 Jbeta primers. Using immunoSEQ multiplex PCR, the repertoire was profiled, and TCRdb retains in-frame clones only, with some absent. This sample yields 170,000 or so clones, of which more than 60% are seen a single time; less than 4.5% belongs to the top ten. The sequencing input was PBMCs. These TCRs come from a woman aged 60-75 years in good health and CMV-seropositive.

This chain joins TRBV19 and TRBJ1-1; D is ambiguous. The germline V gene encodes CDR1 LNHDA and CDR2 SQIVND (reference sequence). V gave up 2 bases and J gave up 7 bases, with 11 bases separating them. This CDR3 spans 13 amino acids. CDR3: CASSILATNEAFF. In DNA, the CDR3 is TGTGCCAGTAGTATATTGGCAACCAATGAAGCTTTCTTT.

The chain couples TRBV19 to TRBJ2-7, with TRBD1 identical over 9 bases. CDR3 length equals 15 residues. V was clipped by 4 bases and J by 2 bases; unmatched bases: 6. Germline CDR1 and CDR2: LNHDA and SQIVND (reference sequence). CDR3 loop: CASSTTGGPPYEQYF. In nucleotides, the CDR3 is TGTGCCAGTAGTACCACAGGGGGCCCTCCCTACGAGCAGTACTTC.

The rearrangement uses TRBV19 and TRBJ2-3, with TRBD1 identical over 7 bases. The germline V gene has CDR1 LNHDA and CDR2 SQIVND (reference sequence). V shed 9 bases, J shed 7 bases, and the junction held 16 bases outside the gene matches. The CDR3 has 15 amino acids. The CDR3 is CASRNTGALGHTQYF. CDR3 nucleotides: TGTGCCAGCCGTAATACAGGGGCTCTCGGCCATACGCAGTATTTT.

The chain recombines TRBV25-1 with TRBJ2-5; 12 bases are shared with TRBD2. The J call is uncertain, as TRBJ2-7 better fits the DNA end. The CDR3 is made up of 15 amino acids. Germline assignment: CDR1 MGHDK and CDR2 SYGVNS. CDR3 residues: CASSETSGRIYEQYF. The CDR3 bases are TGTGCCAGCAGTGAAACTAGCGGGAGGATCTACGAGCAGTACTTC.

The CDR3 nucleotides are TGTGCCAGCAGCTTGGTGACAGGGGGATTAAGCGGGGAGCTGTTTTTT. Amino acids: CASSLVTGGLSGELFF. The genes are TRBV5-6 and TRBJ2-2; 9 bases map to TRBD1. Germline V lookup: CDR1 SGHDT, CDR2 YYEEEE. V lost 0 bases, J lost 7 bases, and 7 bases stayed unmatched. CDR3 length: 16 amino acids.

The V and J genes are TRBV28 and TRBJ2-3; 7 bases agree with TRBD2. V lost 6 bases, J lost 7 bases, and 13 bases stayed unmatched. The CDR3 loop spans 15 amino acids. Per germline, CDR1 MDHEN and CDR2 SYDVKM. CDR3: CASRARTRAENTQYF. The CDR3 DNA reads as TGTGCCAGCAGGGCCCGGACTAGGGCTGAAAATACGCAGTATTTT.

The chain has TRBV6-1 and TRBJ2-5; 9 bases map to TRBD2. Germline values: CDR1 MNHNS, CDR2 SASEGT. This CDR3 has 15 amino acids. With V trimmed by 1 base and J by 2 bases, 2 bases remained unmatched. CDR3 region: CASSEGTSGQETQYF. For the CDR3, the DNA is TGTGCCAGCAGTGAAGGTACTAGCGGGCAAGAGACCCAGTACTTC.

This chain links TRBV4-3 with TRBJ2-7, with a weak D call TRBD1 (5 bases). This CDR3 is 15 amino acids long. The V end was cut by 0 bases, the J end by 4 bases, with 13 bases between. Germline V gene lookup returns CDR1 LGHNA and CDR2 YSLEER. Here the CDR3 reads CASSQEVTGNYEQYF. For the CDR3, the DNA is TGCGCCAGCAGCCAAGAGGTAACAGGCAATTACGAGCAGTACTTC.

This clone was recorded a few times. The CDR3 nucleotides read TGTGCCAGCCGACGACCGGGACAGGGGGCTTACGAGCAGTACTTC. It codes for CASRRPGQGAYEQYF. The rearrangement uses TRBV27 and TRBJ2-7, with 12 bases lining up with TRBD1. The CDR3 contains 15 residues. V trimming: 8 bases; J trimming: 4 bases; junction bases outside the gene matches: 9. Per germline, CDR1 MNHEY and CDR2 SMNVEV (reference sequence).

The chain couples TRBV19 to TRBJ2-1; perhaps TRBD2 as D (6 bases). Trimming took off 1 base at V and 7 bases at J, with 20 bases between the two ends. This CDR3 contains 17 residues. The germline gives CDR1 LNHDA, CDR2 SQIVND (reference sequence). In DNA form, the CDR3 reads TGTGCCAGTAGTATAGCCACGCGGGGAGCAGGACAAAATGAGCAGTTCTTC. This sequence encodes CASSIATRGAGQNEQFF.

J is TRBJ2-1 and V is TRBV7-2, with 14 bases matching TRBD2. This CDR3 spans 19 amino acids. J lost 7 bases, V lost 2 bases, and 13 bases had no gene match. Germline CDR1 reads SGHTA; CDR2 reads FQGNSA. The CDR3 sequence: CASSLSGTSGGAGKNEQFF. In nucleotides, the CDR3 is TGTGCCAGCAGCTTATCCGGGACTAGCGGGGGCGCGGGGAAGAATGAGCAGTTCTTC.

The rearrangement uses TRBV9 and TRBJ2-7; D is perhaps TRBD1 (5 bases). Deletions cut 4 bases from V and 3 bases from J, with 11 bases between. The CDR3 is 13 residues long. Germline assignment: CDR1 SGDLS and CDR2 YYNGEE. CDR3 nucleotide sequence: TGTGCCAGCAGCCCTCCCCAGGGCTACGAGCAGTACTTC. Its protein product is CASSPPQGYEQYF.

CDR3 bases: TGTGCCAGCAGCTTCGGAGGCCTCCGGGTGCAGTACTTC. This codes for CASSFGGLRVQYF. The V gene is TRBV5-5, the J gene TRBJ2-7; D is possibly TRBD2 (5 bases). The V end lost 2 bases, the J end lost 9 bases, and 15 bases lay between the germline ends. CDR3 length equals 13 residues. From germline, CDR1 is SGHKS and CDR2 YYEKEE (reference sequence).

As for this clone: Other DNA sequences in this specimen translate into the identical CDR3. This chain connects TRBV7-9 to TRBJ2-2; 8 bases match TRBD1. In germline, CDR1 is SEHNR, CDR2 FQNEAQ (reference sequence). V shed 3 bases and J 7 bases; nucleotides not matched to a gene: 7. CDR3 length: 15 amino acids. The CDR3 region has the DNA TGTGCCAGCAGCTTGGGGACAGGACAAGTCGGGGAGCTGTTTTTT. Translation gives CASSLGTGQVGELFF.

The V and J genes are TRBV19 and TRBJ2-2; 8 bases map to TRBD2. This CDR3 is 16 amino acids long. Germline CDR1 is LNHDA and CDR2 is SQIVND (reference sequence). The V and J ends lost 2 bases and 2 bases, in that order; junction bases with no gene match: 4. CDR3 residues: CASSIRSGRNTGELFF. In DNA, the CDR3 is TGTGCCAGTAGTATACGGAGCGGGAGAAACACCGGGGAGCTGTTTTTT.

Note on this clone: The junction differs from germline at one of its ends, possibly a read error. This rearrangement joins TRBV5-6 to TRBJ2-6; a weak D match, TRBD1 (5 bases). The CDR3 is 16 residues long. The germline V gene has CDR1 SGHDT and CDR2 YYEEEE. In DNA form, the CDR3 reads TGTGCCAGCAGCTCCCCGGGCTTCTCTGGGGCCAACGGCCTGACTTTC. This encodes CASSSPGFSGANGLTF.

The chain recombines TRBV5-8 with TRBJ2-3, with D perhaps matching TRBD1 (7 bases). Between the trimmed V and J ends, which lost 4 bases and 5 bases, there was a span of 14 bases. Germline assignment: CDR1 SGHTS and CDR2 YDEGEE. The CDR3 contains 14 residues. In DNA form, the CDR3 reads TGTGCCAGCAGCATGCAGGGGGGTGGAGATACGCAGTATTTT. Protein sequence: CASSMQGGGDTQYF.